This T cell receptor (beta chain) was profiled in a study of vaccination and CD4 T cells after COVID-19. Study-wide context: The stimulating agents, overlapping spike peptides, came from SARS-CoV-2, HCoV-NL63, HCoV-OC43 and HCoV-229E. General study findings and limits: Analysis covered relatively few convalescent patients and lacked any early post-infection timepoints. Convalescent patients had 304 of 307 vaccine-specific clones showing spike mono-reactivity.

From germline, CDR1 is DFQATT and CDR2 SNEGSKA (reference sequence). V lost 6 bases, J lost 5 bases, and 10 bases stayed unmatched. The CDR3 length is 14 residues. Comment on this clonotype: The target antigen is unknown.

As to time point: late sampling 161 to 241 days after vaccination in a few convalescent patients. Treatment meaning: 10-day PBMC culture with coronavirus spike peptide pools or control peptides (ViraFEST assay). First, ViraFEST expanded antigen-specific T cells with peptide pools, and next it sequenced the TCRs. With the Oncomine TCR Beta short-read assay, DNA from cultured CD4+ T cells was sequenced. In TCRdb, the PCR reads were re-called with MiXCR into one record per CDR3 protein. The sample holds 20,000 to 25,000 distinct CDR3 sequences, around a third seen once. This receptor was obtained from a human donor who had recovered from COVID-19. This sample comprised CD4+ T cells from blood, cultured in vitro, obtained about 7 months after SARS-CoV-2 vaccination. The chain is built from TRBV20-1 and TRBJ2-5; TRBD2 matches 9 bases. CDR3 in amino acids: CSAPKREVPETQYF. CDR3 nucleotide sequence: TGCAGTGCCCCGAAGCGGGAGGTGCCGGAGACCCAGTACTTC.